Each of the 28 T cell receptor beta chains below was sequenced from the same sample in a study of T cell responses to AZD1222 COVID-19 vaccine. Here immunoSEQ multiplex PCR was the method, and the copy in TCRdb shows in-frame clones only, minus some. The sample holds about 120,000 clones, 70% to 90% seen once. The sequenced sample was peripheral blood, obtained on day 0 of AZD1222 vaccination. These receptors came from an adult in good health.

This clone has just one count. This chain connects TRBV18 to TRBJ1-1; the D is unclear. This CDR3 is 12 amino acids long. Trimming took 3 bases from V and 4 from J, leaving 6 bases between them. The germline V gene has CDR1 KGHSH and CDR2 LQKENI. For the CDR3, the DNA is TGTGCCAGCTCACCGCGTACCACTGAAGCTTTCTTT. Translation: CASSPRTTEAFF.

This clone was detected a few times. The rearrangement uses TRBV4-1 and TRBJ1-6, with 9 bases matching TRBD1. Germline trimming cut 5 bases from V and 5 bases from J; bases unmatched to any gene: 4. The CDR3 extends over 15 amino acids. Germline values: CDR1 MGHRA, CDR2 YSYEKL. The CDR3: CASSIRDRDNSPLHF. The CDR3 DNA reads as TGCGCCAGCAGCATCCGGGACAGGGATAATTCACCCCTCCACTTT.

The chain is built from TRBV20-1 and TRBJ2-7; D remains ambiguous. V lost 3 bases and J 2 bases, leaving 11 bases between the germline ends. Germline CDR1 DFQATT, CDR2 SNEGSKA (reference sequence). CDR3 length: 13 residues. The DNA for the CDR3 is TGCAGTGCTAGTAATGACTTTACCTACGAGCAGTACTTC. Protein: CSASNDFTYEQYF.

The chain is built from TRBV24-1 and TRBJ2-7; 11 nucleotides agree with TRBD2. J gave up 0 bases and V 5 bases, and 2 bases lay outside the gene matches. Germline-derived CDR1 and CDR2 are KGHDR and SFDVKD. The CDR3 has 15 residues. The CDR3 bases are TGTGCCACCAGTGCTACTAGCGGGAGCTCCTACGAGCAGTACTTC. Protein: CATSATSGSSYEQYF.

This chain uses TRBV6-2 or TRBV6-3 with TRBJ2-1; the D is unclear. The CDR3 has 12 amino acids. The germline gives CDR1 MNHEY, CDR2 SVGEGT. Trimming cost V 6 bases and J 7 bases, with 10 bases left between them. In DNA, the CDR3 is TGTGCCAGCAGCCAACAATCGAATGAGCAGTTCTTC. Amino acid sequence: CASSQQSNEQFF.

The rearrangement joins TRBV4-2 to TRBJ2-3, with D uncertain. CDR3 length: 15 residues. Germline CDR1 reads LGHNA; CDR2 reads YNFKEQ. Trimming pared 0 bases from V and 6 bases from J, leaving 13 bases between. CDR3 DNA sequence: TGTGCCAGCAGCCAAGACCGGTCGGCGGCGGATACGCAGTATTTT. Encoded protein: CASSQDRSAADTQYF.

The chain combines TRBV5-4 with TRBJ2-5, with 7 bases aligning to TRBD1. The V and J ends lost 7 bases and 1 base, in that order; junction bases with no gene match: 4. CDR3 size: 13 residues. Per germline, CDR1 SGHNT and CDR2 YYREEE (reference sequence). The CDR3 reads CASARDSQETQYF. In DNA form, the CDR3 reads TGTGCCAGCGCGAGGGACAGCCAAGAGACCCAGTACTTC.

This rearrangement joins TRBV6-5 to TRBJ1-5, with unresolved D. This CDR3 is built from 13 residues. Germline loops: CDR1 MNHEY, CDR2 SVGAGI. The V and J ends lost 3 bases and 3 bases respectively, with 6 bases between them. The CDR3 nucleotides are TGTGCCAGCAGTTATGATTTCAATCAGCCCCAGCATTTT. Protein sequence: CASSYDFNQPQHF.

The chain employs TRBV9 and TRBJ2-7; 11 bases match TRBD2. CDR3 length: 16 residues. The junction had 4 bases not matched to a gene; V was cut back by 0 bases and J by 2 bases. Germline V gene sequence: CDR1 SGDLS, CDR2 YYNGEE. The CDR3 is CASSVASGRSAYEQYF. CDR3 nucleotides: TGTGCCAGCAGCGTAGCTAGCGGGAGGAGCGCCTACGAGCAGTACTTC.

This chain joins TRBV10-3 and TRBJ2-1; a possible D gene is TRBD2 (5 bases). V lost 2 bases and J lost 5, with 13 bases in between. The germline CDR1 and CDR2 sequences are ENHRY and SYGVKD. CDR3 length: 15 residues. CDR3 nucleotides: TGTGCCATCAGTGAGAAGGCGCGGGTAAACAATGAGCAGTTCTTC. This sequence encodes CAISEKARVNNEQFF.

The chain carries TRBV7-8 and TRBJ1-1; unclear D gene. This CDR3 is 15 amino acids long. Trimming took off 5 bases at V and 0 bases at J, with 13 bases between the two ends. Germline V gene data show CDR1 as SGHVS and CDR2 as FQNEAQ. This CDR3 reads CASSRVGNMNTEAFF. Written as DNA, the CDR3 is TGTGCCAGCAGCCGAGTGGGCAACATGAACACTGAAGCTTTCTTT.

This clone occurred a few times. V is TRBV30 and J is TRBJ2-3; tentative D call: TRBD2 (7 bases). This CDR3 is 15 amino acids long. V lost 1 base and J lost 4, with 15 bases in between. The germline gives CDR1 GTSNPN, CDR2 SVGIG (reference sequence). CDR3 DNA sequence: TGTGCCTGGAGTGCGGGGGGCTATAGGGCAGATACGCAGTATTTT. Its protein is CAWSAGGYRADTQYF.

This clone was observed a handful of times. The V call is TRBV24-1, the J call TRBJ2-7; weak D call: TRBD2 (5 bases). This CDR3 has 13 amino acids. The germline V gene has CDR1 KGHDR and CDR2 SFDVKD. Trimming removed 4 bases at V and 4 bases at J, with 10 bases between. For the CDR3, the DNA is TGTGCCACCAGTGACCCTACTAGTTACGAGCAGTACTTC. This gives the protein CATSDPTSYEQYF.

The chain combines TRBV14 with TRBJ1-2; no definite D call. Germline values: CDR1 SGHDN, CDR2 FVKESK. The CDR3 extends over 14 amino acids. Trimming stripped 1 base from V and 2 bases from J, with 8 bases between. CDR3: CASSQVKQNYGYTF. CDR3 nucleotides: TGTGCCAGCAGCCAAGTAAAACAGAACTATGGCTACACCTTC. The full variable domain, completed using reference TRBV14 and TRBJ1-2, is EAGVTQFPSHSVIEKGQTVTLRCDPISGHDNLYWYRRVMGKEIKFLLHFVKESKQDESGMPNNRFLAERTGGTYSTLKVQPAELEDSGVYFCASSQVKQNYGYTFGSGTRLTVV.

The CDR3 sequence: CASSLGQYNEQFF. CDR3 DNA sequence: TGTGCCAGCAGCTTGGGACAGTACAATGAGCAGTTCTTC. The chain carries TRBV5-4 and TRBJ2-1; weak D call: TRBD1 (5 bases). V was shortened by 0 bases and J by 4 bases, with 5 bases between the two germline ends. This CDR3 is 13 amino acids long. CDR1 and CDR2 from the germline V gene are SGHNT and YYREEE (reference sequence).

The rearrangement links TRBV27 to TRBJ2-3, with 8 bases lining up with TRBD2. Trimming at V came to 1 base and at J to 3 bases, leaving 6 bases not matched to a gene. Germline lookup yields CDR1 MNHEY and CDR2 SMNVEV (reference sequence). The CDR3 extends over 16 amino acids. The chain's CDR3 is CASSLFAGGETDTQYF. Written as DNA, the CDR3 is TGTGCCAGCAGTTTATTTGCGGGAGGCGAGACAGATACGCAGTATTTT.

This sequence joins TRBV11-1 and TRBJ1-1; maybe TRBD1 (5 bases). The V and J ends lost 6 bases and 0 bases respectively, with 11 bases between them. The CDR3 consists of 14 residues. CDR1 is SGHAT and CDR2 is FQDESV in the germline V gene (reference sequence). The CDR3: CASRPTGLNTEAFF. CDR3 sequence (DNA): TGTGCCAGCAGGCCAACAGGTCTGAACACTGAAGCTTTCTTT.

This chain joins TRBV4-2 and TRBJ2-2, with 12 bases that match TRBD2. CDR1 is LGHNA and CDR2 is YNFKEQ in the germline V gene. This CDR3 is built from 15 residues. Trimming removed 7 bases from V and 4 bases from J; junction bases left unmatched: 4. DNA of the CDR3: TGTGCCAGCACTAGCGGGGGGGCCGGCACCGGGGAGCTGTTTTTT. Its translation is CASTSGGAGTGELFF.

CDR3 nucleotides: TGTGCCAGAACCGCCGGTGGACGGACCTACAATGAGCAGTTCTTC. Its translation is CARTAGGRTYNEQFF. This rearrangement joins TRBV27 to TRBJ2-1; D unresolved. V lost 9 bases to trimming and J lost 2 bases, with 17 bases between them. There are 15 residues in the CDR3. The germline V gene has CDR1 MNHEY and CDR2 SMNVEV (reference sequence).

The rearrangement links TRBV11-3 to TRBJ2-2, with 8 bases matching TRBD2. V trimming: 11 bases; J trimming: 4 bases; junction bases outside the gene matches: 9. The germline V gene has CDR1 SGHNT and CDR2 YENEEA. This CDR3 has 14 residues. The DNA of the CDR3 is TGTGCCGCGTCCGGGACTAGTATCACCGGGGAGCTGTTTTTT. The encoded protein is CAASGTSITGELFF.

V is TRBV7-7 and J is TRBJ2-2; D gene unclear. The CDR3 spans 16 residues. The germline V and J ends were trimmed by 2 bases and 0 bases, with 10 bases remaining between them. The V gene's germline CDR1 is SSHAT and CDR2 FNYEAQ (reference sequence). This CDR3 reads CASSLNVGSNTGELFF. The CDR3 nucleotides read TGTGCCAGCAGCTTAAATGTGGGGTCGAACACCGGGGAGCTGTTTTTT. Drawing the rest from reference TRBV7-7 and TRBJ2-2, the complete variable domain is GAGVSQSPRYKVTKRGQDVTLRCDPISSHATLYWYQQALGQGPEFLTYFNYEAQPDKSGLPSDRFSAERPEGSISTLTIQRTEQRDSAMYRCASSLNVGSNTGELFFGEGSRLTVL.

This clone is a singleton in its sample. The chain uses TRBV30 and TRBJ1-5; D perhaps matches TRBD1 (5 bases). The length of the CDR3 is 12 residues. V lost 3 bases, J lost 13 bases, and 16 bases lay in between. Germline V gives CDR1 GTSNPN, CDR2 SVGIG (reference sequence). The CDR3, as DNA: TGTGCCTGGAGCCCCGAAGGACAATTGCAGCATTTT. This encodes CAWSPEGQLQHF.

V gene TRBV5-4 combines with J gene TRBJ2-2, with D possibly TRBD1 on 5 matching bases. Germline values: CDR1 SGHNT, CDR2 YYREEE (reference sequence). CDR3 length: 16 amino acids. V was shortened by 6 bases and J by 4 bases, with 19 bases between the two germline ends. As DNA, the CDR3 is TGTGCCAGCACCGCCTGGTTAGGGGCGGCCACCGGGGAGCTGTTTTTT. This sequence encodes CASTAWLGAATGELFF.

The V gene is TRBV25-1, the J gene TRBJ1-4, with TRBD1 identical over 7 bases. The V gene end was trimmed by 11 bases and the J gene end by 8 bases; junction bases not matched to a gene: 11. Germline lookup yields CDR1 MGHDK and CDR2 SYGVNS. The CDR3 length is 13 residues. This chain's CDR3 is CASRAQGEEKLFF. CDR3 bases: TGTGCCTCCCGCGCGCAGGGGGAGGAAAAACTGTTTTTT.

This sequence joins TRBV19 and TRBJ1-2; no definite D call. Trimming took off 2 bases at V and 6 bases at J, with 10 bases between the two ends. Germline values: CDR1 LNHDA, CDR2 SQIVND (reference sequence). CDR3 length equals 13 residues. CDR3 sequence (DNA): TGTGCCAGTAGTATAACAGTGCCAGATGGCTACACCTTC. Translated, it gives CASSITVPDGYTF.

The CDR3 coding sequence is TGCGCCAGCAGCCCAGGACAGGTGGGCAATCAGCCCCAGCATTTT. This sequence encodes CASSPGQVGNQPQHF. The chain uses TRBV5-1 and TRBJ1-5; 7 nucleotides line up with TRBD1. CDR1 and CDR2 (germline): SGHRS, YFSETQ. The J segment lost 2 bases and the V segment lost 4 bases, leaving 6 bases of the junction unmatched. The CDR3 is made up of 15 amino acids.

This clone was detected a few times. The junction and the germline gene differ at one end; a read error may be behind it. The rearrangement joins TRBV5-1 to TRBJ1-2; D remains unclear. Germline CDR1 and CDR2: SGHRS and YFSETQ. The length of the CDR3 is 12 residues. The CDR3 DNA sequence: TGCGCCAGCAGCCCAGAAAACTCTGGCTACACCTTC. This translates into CASSPENSGYTF. Using reference TRBV5-1 and TRBJ1-2 for the parts outside the CDR3, the full variable domain is KAGVTQTPRYLIKTRGQQVTLSCSPISGHRSVSWYQQTPGQGLQFLFEYFSETQRNKGNFPGRFSGRQFSNSRSEMNVSTLELGDSALYLCASSPENSGYTFGSGTRLTVV.

The chain links TRBV6-2 or TRBV6-3 to TRBJ2-2; D is undetermined. The CDR3 spans 14 residues. V lost 5 bases to trimming and J lost 4 bases, with 11 bases between them. Germline CDR1 and CDR2: MNHEY and SVGEGT. The CDR3 here is CASSGKLFTGELFF. CDR3 coding DNA: TGTGCCAGCAGTGGGAAGTTATTCACCGGGGAGCTGTTTTTT.